A single sample gave rise to the 9 T cell receptor beta chains below, sequenced in a study of blood T cell repertoires in COVID-19 (dated by TCRdb to 2020 to 2022). Library preparation used the immunoSEQ multiplex PCR assay. The clones in this table, taken by TCRdb from immuneACCESS, are in-frame only. Not every clone is retained; where verified, under half of the shortfall comes from an unresolved V gene, and the cause of the rest is unknown. For this sample the table gives roughly 160,000 clones, of which 79% were detected only once. Clones ranked in the top ten supply more than 6.5% of the sample. The material sequenced was peripheral blood. These TCRs come from an older woman with COVID-19, enrolled during active disease.

The V gene is TRBV12-2, the J gene TRBJ1-5; TRBD1 is taken as the D call from the table, unchecked against the DNA. TRBV12-2 is designated a pseudogene. This CDR3 contains 14 residues. CDR3 coding DNA: TGTGCAAGTCGCTTAAGTCAGTATAATCAGCCCCAGCATTTT. This encodes CASRLSQYNQPQHF.

The V call is TRBV27, the J call TRBJ1-4, with 11 nucleotides matching TRBD1. V dropped 3 bases and J dropped 3; count of bases not matched to a gene: 0. This CDR3 has 15 amino acids. The germline CDR1 and CDR2 sequences are MNHEY and SMNVEV (reference sequence). CDR3 nucleotide sequence: TGTGCCAGCAGTTTGGGACAGGGGGCTAATGAAAAACTGTTTTTT. Translation: CASSLGQGANEKLFF.

The rearrangement links TRBV7-2 to TRBJ1-4; 7 bases fit TRBD1. The CDR3 is 16 amino acids. Losses at the gene ends were 3 bases for V and 3 bases for J; bases not matched to a gene: 7. Germline V gives CDR1 SGHTA, CDR2 FQGNSA. The CDR3 DNA sequence: TGTGCCAGCAGCTTTTACCGGGACAGCCCTAATGAAAAACTGTTTTTT. This gives the protein CASSFYRDSPNEKLFF.

The chain uses TRBV10-3 and TRBJ2-3, with D possibly matching TRBD2 (7 bases). Germline V gives CDR1 ENHRY, CDR2 SYGVKD. Trimming shortened V by 11 bases and J by 2 bases, and 11 bases separated the two germline ends. The CDR3 has 12 amino acids. CDR3 nucleotides: TGTGCCGGGGGGGGCGACACAGATACGCAGTATTTT. Its protein product is CAGGGDTDTQYF.

The chain has TRBV5-4 and TRBJ1-1; 8 bases match TRBD1. J gave up 1 base and V 3 bases, and 11 bases lay outside the gene matches. The CDR3 has 17 amino acids. CDR1 is SGHNT, CDR2 YYREEE, per germline (reference sequence). The DNA for the CDR3 is TGTGCCAGCAGCTGGGGGGGGCAGGGGGCTAAGAACACTGAAGCTTTCTTT. It is translated as CASSWGGQGAKNTEAFF.

The chain couples TRBV9 to TRBJ2-3; D is uncertain. CDR3 size: 17 residues. CDR1 is SGDLS, CDR2 YYNGEE, per germline. V lost 0 bases and J 2 bases, leaving 16 bases between the germline ends. In DNA, the CDR3 is TGTGCCAGCAGCGTAGGCCCGGAGCTAATATCCACAGATACGCAGTATTTT. Protein sequence: CASSVGPELISTDTQYF.

The chain uses TRBV28 and TRBJ2-7; 11 bases align to TRBD2. The CDR3 has 16 amino acids. Looked up from germline, CDR1 is MDHEN and CDR2 is SYDVKM. V lost 3 bases and J lost 0; bases outside the gene matches: 4. CDR3: CASSFRGTSGSYEQYF. CDR3 coding DNA: TGTGCCAGCAGTTTCCGGGGGACTAGCGGCTCCTACGAGCAGTACTTC.

The chain couples TRBV7-9 to TRBJ2-7; the D gene is possibly TRBD2 (6 bases). The V end lost 3 bases, the J end lost 0 bases, and 9 bases lay between the germline ends. This CDR3 has 14 amino acids. Germline-derived CDR1 and CDR2 are SEHNR and FQNEAQ (reference sequence). CDR3 sequence (DNA): TGTGCCAGCAGCTTGGAGGGGAACTCCTACGAGCAGTACTTC. Translating it yields CASSLEGNSYEQYF.

The CDR3 DNA sequence: TGTGCCAGCACCGACAGGTATAATTCACCCCTCCACTTT. It is translated as CASTDRYNSPLHF. V usage is TRBV28 and J usage is TRBJ1-6, with a possible D match to TRBD1 (6 bases). Germline CDR1 reads MDHEN; CDR2 reads SYDVKM. Trimming cost V 7 bases and J 4 bases, with 8 bases left between them. This CDR3 spans 13 amino acids.